Listed below are T cell receptor beta chains from one sample, sequenced in a study of blood T cell repertoires in COVID-19. Here immunoSEQ multiplex PCR was the method, and the copy in TCRdb shows in-frame clones only, minus some. The sample lists 70,000 to 90,000 clones, about four fifths occurring once. The source material was peripheral blood. The receptors stem from a woman aged 80 or over with acute or convalescent COVID-19. CDR3s include the opening cysteine and the closing phenylalanine or tryptophan. Each record gives: clone size, V gene, D gene, J gene, CDR3 DNA, CDR3 protein. D genes are given only for firm matches. Size tells how often a clone was seen (once, few, many) or the class of an expanded clone, and some rows leave it out.

size: NA
V: TRBV5-1
D: TRBD1
J: TRBJ2-3
DNA: TGCGCCAGCGCCAACGAGGGGGCCGGGGATACGCAGTATTTT
CDR3: CASANEGAGDTQYF

size: NA
V: TRBV19
D: NA
J: TRBJ1-5
DNA: TGTGCCAGTAGTATAGGAAGGAGCTATCAGCCCCAGCATTTT
CDR3: CASSIGRSYQPQHF

size: NA
V: TRBV9
D: TRBD2
J: TRBJ2-7
DNA: TGTGCCAGCAGCGCCGGGGGGAGTCAAGCCTACGAGCAGTACTTC
CDR3: CASSAGGSQAYEQYF

size: NA
V: TRBV7-8
D: NA
J: TRBJ1-3
DNA: TGTGCCAGCAGCGACGGACAAAGTACCATATATTTT
CDR3: CASSDGQSTIYF

size: NA
V: TRBV19
D: NA
J: TRBJ1-2
DNA: TGTGCCAGTAGTGCCTCCGGAGGCACTAACTATGGCTACACCTTC
CDR3: CASSASGGTNYGYTF

size: NA
V: TRBV3-1/TRBV3-2
D: TRBD2
J: TRBJ2-1
DNA: TGTGCCAGCAGCCAAGTCCCGGGCGGGAGTTATGAGCAGTTCTTC
CDR3: CASSQVPGGSYEQFF

size: NA
V: TRBV19
D: TRBD2
J: TRBJ2-1
DNA: TGTGCCAGTAGCAAAACTAGCGGGAGTTACAATGAGCAGTTCTTC
CDR3: CASSKTSGSYNEQFF

size: few
V: TRBV9
D: NA
J: TRBJ2-3
DNA: TGTGCCAGCAGCCCTGGGAGGGACAAAGCAGATACGCAGTATTTT
CDR3: CASSPGRDKADTQYF

size: NA
V: TRBV2
D: NA
J: TRBJ2-1
DNA: TGTGCCGGGGCTGGAACTGAGCAGTTCTTC
CDR3: CAGAGTEQFF

size: NA
V: TRBV12-3/TRBV12-4
D: NA
J: TRBJ2-7
DNA: TGTGCCAGCAGTTTCCTCTCCTACGAGCAGTACTTC
CDR3: CASSFLSYEQYF

size: once
V: TRBV6-5
D: NA
J: TRBJ2-1
DNA: TGTGCCAGCGGGGCCGAGGGGGTCAAGTCCGGTGAGCAGTTCTTC
CDR3: CASGAEGVKSGEQFF

size: NA
V: TRBV6-2/TRBV6-3
D: TRBD2
J: TRBJ2-1
DNA: TGTGCCAGCAGTTACCCCCCAGCTAGCGGGCGTTACAATGAGCAGTTCTTC
CDR3: CASSYPPASGRYNEQFF

size: once
V: TRBV3-1/TRBV3-2
D: NA
J: TRBJ2-1
DNA: TGTGCCAGCAGCCAAGATGGAGGCCGCGGGCAGTTCTTC
CDR3: CASSQDGGRGQFF

size: NA
V: TRBV3-1/TRBV3-2
D: NA
J: TRBJ1-3
DNA: TGTGCCAGCAGCCAAGCGAGACTGGACACCATATATTTT
CDR3: CASSQARLDTIYF

size: NA
V: TRBV27
D: TRBD1
J: TRBJ2-1
DNA: TGTGCCACCCAAACAGGGGTCAATGAGCAGTTCTTC
CDR3: CATQTGVNEQFF

size: NA
V: TRBV6-4
D: NA
J: TRBJ2-2
DNA: TGTGCCAGCGGATATGACAGGCCCAACACCGGGGAGCTGTTTTTT
CDR3: CASGYDRPNTGELFF

size: few
V: TRBV11-2
D: NA
J: TRBJ2-3
DNA: TGTGCCAGCAGGGCGGGAAGCACAGATACGCAGTATTTT
CDR3: CASRAGSTDTQYF

size: NA
V: TRBV11-2
D: TRBD2
J: TRBJ2-1
DNA: TGTGCCAGCAGCAGCCCCAGGACTAGCGGGAGGGTCGAGCAGTTCTTC
CDR3: CASSSPRTSGRVEQFF

size: few
V: TRBV16
D: NA
J: TRBJ2-5
DNA: TGTGCCAGCAGCCAAGAAGTCAGAGAGACCCAGTACTTC
CDR3: CASSQEVRETQYF

size: NA
V: TRBV5-1
D: TRBD1
J: TRBJ2-3
DNA: TGCGCCAGCAGCGTGGGACAGAGCACAGATACGCAGTATTTT
CDR3: CASSVGQSTDTQYF

size: NA
V: TRBV6-5
D: NA
J: TRBJ2-3
DNA: TGTGCCAGCAGTTACCGTCAGTTCGGGGGCACAGATACGCAGTATTTT
CDR3: CASSYRQFGGTDTQYF

size: NA
V: TRBV28
D: NA
J: TRBJ1-1
DNA: TGTGCCAGCAGTTTATTCGGTCAGGGGATAACTGAAGCTTTCTTT
CDR3: CASSLFGQGITEAFF

size: NA
V: TRBV27
D: TRBD1
J: TRBJ2-1
DNA: TGTGCCAGCAGCTTCTCGGGGACAGGGACCTCGGGGGGGCAGTTCTTC
CDR3: CASSFSGTGTSGGQFF

size: NA
V: TRBV6-6
D: NA
J: TRBJ1-1
DNA: TGTGCCAGCAGTTACCCGGAGGTGAACACTGAAGCTTTCTTT
CDR3: CASSYPEVNTEAFF

size: NA
V: TRBV7-8
D: TRBD2
J: TRBJ2-3
DNA: TGTGCCAGCAGCTTAGATTCCGGGGGGGAATATACGCAGTATTTT
CDR3: CASSLDSGGEYTQYF

size: NA
V: TRBV19
D: TRBD2
J: TRBJ2-1
DNA: TGTGCCAGTAGTATAAGAGCGGGGTCACCCTACAATGAGCAGTTCTTC
CDR3: CASSIRAGSPYNEQFF

size: few
V: TRBV6-2/TRBV6-3
D: NA
J: TRBJ1-6
DNA: TGTGCCAGCAGCCGGGTCGAGGAAGAGGCCCTCCACTTT
CDR3: CASSRVEEEALHF

size: NA
V: TRBV6-1
D: NA
J: TRBJ1-1
DNA: TGTGCCAGCAGTGAGGCCAGAAACACTGAAGCTTTCTTT
CDR3: CASSEARNTEAFF

size: NA
V: TRBV6-1
D: NA
J: TRBJ1-1
DNA: TGTGCCAGCAGTGAGCAGGGTAGGATCAACACTGAAGCTTTCTTT
CDR3: CASSEQGRINTEAFF

size: NA
V: TRBV27
D: NA
J: TRBJ1-5
DNA: TGTGCCAGCAGACGTATTTACGAGGGCTTAAATCAGCCCCAGCATTTT
CDR3: CASRRIYEGLNQPQHF

size: NA
V: TRBV6-5
D: TRBD1
J: TRBJ2-7
DNA: TGTGCCAGCAGCACGGGACAGGCAAACTACGAGCAGTACTTC
CDR3: CASSTGQANYEQYF

size: NA
V: TRBV14
D: NA
J: TRBJ1-6
DNA: TGTGCCAGCAGCCCTAGAGGACAGTATAATTCACCCCTCCACTTT
CDR3: CASSPRGQYNSPLHF

size: NA
V: TRBV19
D: NA
J: TRBJ2-7
DNA: TGTGCCAGTAGTCCCGGGAGCCCCTACGAGCAGTACTTC
CDR3: CASSPGSPYEQYF

size: NA
V: TRBV5-1
D: NA
J: TRBJ1-1
DNA: TGCGCCAGCAGCTCCCGCCGGGTACCGAACACTGAAGCTTTCTTT
CDR3: CASSSRRVPNTEAFF

size: NA
V: TRBV10-3
D: TRBD2
J: TRBJ2-7
DNA: TGTGCCATCAGTGAGAGTGCGACTAGCGGGCCCTACGAGCAGTACTTC
CDR3: CAISESATSGPYEQYF

size: NA
V: TRBV5-1
D: TRBD1
J: TRBJ1-1
DNA: TGCGCCAGCAGCTCGGGACAGAGAATGAACACTGAAGCTTTCTTT
CDR3: CASSSGQRMNTEAFF

size: NA
V: TRBV9
D: NA
J: TRBJ1-1
DNA: TGTGCCAGCAGCGTAGGCCCAGGGCTGAACACTGAAGCTTTCTTT
CDR3: CASSVGPGLNTEAFF

size: NA
V: TRBV28
D: NA
J: TRBJ2-5
DNA: TGTGCCAGCAGTATCCTCGGGTACCAAGAGACCCAGTACTTC
CDR3: CASSILGYQETQYF

size: NA
V: TRBV19
D: TRBD2
J: TRBJ2-2
DNA: TGTGCCAGTAGTATTAGCGGGGGGGCCACCGGGGAGCTGTTTTTT
CDR3: CASSISGGATGELFF

size: few
V: TRBV12-3/TRBV12-4
D: TRBD2
J: TRBJ2-7
DNA: TGTGCCAGCAGTCCGCCGGGGGGGAGGGAGCAGTACTTC
CDR3: CASSPPGGREQYF

size: NA
V: TRBV6-1
D: NA
J: TRBJ2-7
DNA: TGTGCCAGCAGCTCCCCGGGTCTGTACGAGCAGTACTTC
CDR3: CASSSPGLYEQYF

size: NA
V: TRBV4-2
D: TRBD1
J: TRBJ2-7
DNA: TGTGCCAGCAGCCGGGACAGAACCTACGAGCAGTACTTC
CDR3: CASSRDRTYEQYF

size: NA
V: TRBV28
D: TRBD1
J: TRBJ1-2
DNA: TGTGCCAGCAGCCGGCCCCAACAGGGGGACGGCTACACCTTC
CDR3: CASSRPQQGDGYTF

size: NA
V: TRBV25-1
D: NA
J: TRBJ2-5
DNA: TGTGCCAGCAGTGTCCACAGGGCTGACGAGACCCAGTACTTC
CDR3: CASSVHRADETQYF

size: NA
V: TRBV2
D: NA
J: TRBJ2-5
DNA: TGTGCCAGCAGTGACAGGGGAATCCAAGAGACCCAGTACTTC
CDR3: CASSDRGIQETQYF

size: NA
V: TRBV3-1/TRBV3-2
D: TRBD2
J: TRBJ2-3
DNA: TGTGCCAGCAGCCCCCCAAGTAGCGGGGGGCGAGATACGCAGTATTTT
CDR3: CASSPPSSGGRDTQYF

size: few
V: TRBV6-1
D: NA
J: TRBJ1-2
DNA: TGTGCCAGCAGTGAATTCCAGGGCAGCTACACCTTC
CDR3: CASSEFQGSYTF

size: NA
V: TRBV6-5
D: NA
J: TRBJ1-2
DNA: TGTGCCAGCTCAAGGGGGAGCGGCTACACCTTC
CDR3: CASSRGSGYTF

size: once
V: TRBV5-4
D: NA
J: TRBJ1-1
DNA: TGTGCCAGCAGCTTGGTGGAGGGTTACACTGAAGCTTTCTTT
CDR3: CASSLVEGYTEAFF